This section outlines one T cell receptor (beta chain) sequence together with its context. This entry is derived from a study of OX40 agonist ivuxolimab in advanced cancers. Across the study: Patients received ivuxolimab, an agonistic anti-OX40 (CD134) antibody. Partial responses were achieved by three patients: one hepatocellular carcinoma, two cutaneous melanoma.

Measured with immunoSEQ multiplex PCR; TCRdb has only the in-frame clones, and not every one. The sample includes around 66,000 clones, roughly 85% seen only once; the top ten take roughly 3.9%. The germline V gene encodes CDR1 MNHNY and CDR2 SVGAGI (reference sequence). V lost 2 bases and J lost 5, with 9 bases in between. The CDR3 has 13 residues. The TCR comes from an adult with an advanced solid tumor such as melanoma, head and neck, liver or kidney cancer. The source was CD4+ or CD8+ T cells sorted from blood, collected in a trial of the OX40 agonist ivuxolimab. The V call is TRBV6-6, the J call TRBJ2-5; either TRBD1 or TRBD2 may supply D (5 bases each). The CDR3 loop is CASSYPGAETQYF. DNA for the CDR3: TGTGCCAGCAGTTACCCCGGGGCCGAGACCCAGTACTTC.